The sequence of this TCR beta chain was determined in a study of beta chain features in type 1 diabetes. Germline V gene lookup returns CDR1 GTSNPN and CDR2 SVGIG (reference sequence). The CDR3 is made up of 13 amino acids. Trimming took 2 bases from V and 4 from J, leaving 11 bases between them. The entirety of the isolated RNA underwent reverse transcription, so expressed TCRB transcripts were sequenced. Sequencing used immunoSEQ multiplex PCR; TCRdb keeps in-frame clones, though not all of them. The sample gives under 500,000 clones, about 32% of which show up once; about 0.065% is in the top ten. There are a few counts of this clone.

This TCR came from a man aged 18-30 years in good health. Sequenced: naive CD4+ T cells from blood. V is TRBV30 and J is TRBJ2-5, with D maybe TRBD1 (5 bases). In DNA, the CDR3 is TGTGCCTGGAGTTCACAGGTATCAGAGACCCAGTACTTC. Its protein product is CAWSSQVSETQYF.